This T cell receptor (beta chain) was profiled in a study of blood T cell repertoires in COVID-19. At the level of the study: Researchers got acute and convalescent COVID-19 samples from the United States, Italy and Spain. T cells, B-cell-depleted T cells, or PBMCs provided the cDNA or gDNA that served as material.

Germline V lookup: CDR1 MDHEN, CDR2 SYDVKM. Between the trimmed V and J ends, which lost 3 bases and 1 base, there was a span of 6 bases. CDR3 length: 14 residues. Original methodology: Amplification of reference gene primers was used by the study to estimate nucleated cell counts. The data were produced by immunoSEQ multiplex PCR, yet TCRdb's version contains in-frame clones alone and is incomplete. Clone size and V and J calls were adopted from that table, with D and trimming inferred from the DNA. The profile shows more than 100,000 clones, roughly 87% of them singletons. Source material: peripheral blood. The clonotype comes from a human donor in a cohort sampled during active COVID-19. The chain recombines TRBV28 with TRBJ1-4; TRBD1 is a possible D gene (5 bases). CDR3 nucleotides: TGTGCCAGCAGTTTCGGGGGAACTAATGAAAAACTGTTTTTT. Translated: CASSFGGTNEKLFF.